The clone carrying this T cell receptor (beta chain) was detected a few times. The data derive from a study of blood T cell repertoires in COVID-19. Study background: Spain, Italy and the United States supplied samples that represented acute and convalescent COVID-19. PBMCs, B-cell-depleted T cells, or T cells provided the cDNA or gDNA that made up the material.

CDR3 length: 15 residues. The V gene's germline CDR1 is MGHDK and CDR2 SYGVNS. Trimming shortened V by 0 bases and J by 3 bases, and 9 bases separated the two germline ends. Source study methods: Reference gene primer amplification yielded estimated nucleated cell counts. Using immunoSEQ multiplex PCR, the repertoire was profiled, and TCRdb retains in-frame clones only, with some absent. V and J calls and clone size are as listed in that table; D and trimming were resolved from the DNA. The sample records about 200,000 clones, roughly 84% being singletons. The V and J genes are TRBV25-1 and TRBJ1-3; D unresolved. Sequences were obtained from peripheral blood. This TCR came from a woman of 80 years or more with acute or convalescent COVID-19. DNA of the CDR3: TGTGCCAGCAGTGAATATGAGGGTCGTGGAAACACCATATATTTT. Its translation is CASSEYEGRGNTIYF.